A selection of T cell receptor beta chains follows, all from one sample in a study of blood T cell repertoires in COVID-19. Sequencing was performed with immunoSEQ multiplex PCR; in TCRdb, only in-frame clones are kept and a portion is missing. The table records some 420,000 clones, 75% to 90% of them present only once. The sample taken for sequencing was PBMCs or T cells enriched from blood (not recorded which). The receptors shown here come from a man aged 30 to 45 who had recovered from COVID-19. Both conserved end residues are part of each CDR3. The order of the fields is J gene, V gene, D gene, clone size, CDR3 protein, CDR3 DNA. A D gene is named only where the DNA matches it firmly. Clone size is stated in some rows and not others, as once, few, many or a class when expanded.

j_call: TRBJ2-5
v_call: TRBV7-8
d_call: TRBD2
clone_size: .
cdr3_aa: CASSLSYLSETSGRVETQYF
cdr3_nt: TGTGCCAGCAGCTTATCATACTTATCTGAGACTAGCGGGAGGGTAGAGACCCAGTACTTC

j_call: TRBJ1-5
v_call: TRBV28
d_call: .
clone_size: .
cdr3_aa: CASSLLRAHQPQHF
cdr3_nt: TGTGCCAGCAGTCTATTGAGGGCACATCAGCCCCAGCATTTT

j_call: TRBJ1-2
v_call: TRBV27
d_call: TRBD1
clone_size: .
cdr3_aa: CASSDRTGVSYTF
cdr3_nt: TGTGCCAGCAGCGATAGGACAGGAGTGAGCTACACCTTC

j_call: TRBJ2-1
v_call: TRBV5-5
d_call: .
clone_size: once
cdr3_aa: CASSLTPTRGQFF
cdr3_nt: TGTGCCAGCAGCTTGACCCCGACTAGGGGGCAGTTCTTC

j_call: TRBJ1-4
v_call: TRBV2
d_call: .
clone_size: .
cdr3_aa: CASSEFGGANEKLFF
cdr3_nt: TGTGCCAGCAGTGAATTCGGGGGGGCTAATGAAAAACTGTTTTTT

j_call: TRBJ2-1
v_call: TRBV6-6
d_call: TRBD1
clone_size: .
cdr3_aa: CASSSDRVYNEQFF
cdr3_nt: TGTGCCAGCAGTTCGGACAGGGTATACAATGAGCAGTTCTTC

j_call: TRBJ1-1
v_call: TRBV28
d_call: .
clone_size: .
cdr3_aa: CASPKSTEALNTEAFF
cdr3_nt: TGTGCCAGCCCCAAGTCCACGGAGGCTCTGAACACTGAAGCTTTCTTT

j_call: TRBJ2-7
v_call: TRBV7-8
d_call: TRBD2
clone_size: .
cdr3_aa: CASSRLAGVLYEQYF
cdr3_nt: TGTGCCAGCAGCCGACTAGCGGGAGTATTATACGAGCAGTACTTC

j_call: TRBJ2-7
v_call: TRBV19
d_call: TRBD2
clone_size: .
cdr3_aa: CASGTTSGTQEQYF
cdr3_nt: TGTGCCAGTGGAACGACTAGCGGGACCCAGGAGCAGTACTTC

j_call: TRBJ1-1
v_call: TRBV29-1
d_call: TRBD1
clone_size: .
cdr3_aa: CSVLRQGAYTEAFF
cdr3_nt: TGCAGCGTTCTTAGACAGGGGGCTTACACTGAAGCTTTCTTT

j_call: TRBJ2-5
v_call: TRBV15
d_call: .
clone_size: once
cdr3_aa: CATSGLFGTETQYF
cdr3_nt: TGTGCCACCAGCGGTCTTTTCGGGACTGAGACCCAGTACTTC

j_call: TRBJ1-1
v_call: TRBV27
d_call: .
clone_size: .
cdr3_aa: CASSYRVNTEAFF
cdr3_nt: TGTGCCAGCAGCTACAGGGTTAACACTGAAGCTTTCTTT

j_call: TRBJ1-1
v_call: TRBV18
d_call: TRBD1
clone_size: once
cdr3_aa: CASSRTGGFTEAFF
cdr3_nt: TGTGCCAGCTCGCGGACAGGGGGCTTTACTGAAGCTTTCTTT

j_call: TRBJ1-2
v_call: TRBV28
d_call: .
clone_size: .
cdr3_aa: CASSLAGYGYTF
cdr3_nt: TGTGCCAGCAGTTTAGCGGGGTATGGCTACACCTTC

j_call: TRBJ2-7
v_call: TRBV2
d_call: .
clone_size: .
cdr3_aa: CATRQDVNYEQYF
cdr3_nt: TGTGCCACTAGACAGGACGTAAACTACGAGCAGTACTTC